Below, 31 T cell receptor beta chains from the same sample are listed, as sequenced in a study of blood T cell repertoires in COVID-19. Clones were sequenced by immunoSEQ multiplex PCR, and TCRdb holds only the in-frame ones, with some missing. The repertoire holds approximately 40,000 clones, with 80% to 95% as singletons. Sequencing used peripheral blood. These receptors all come from a woman older than 75 with acute or convalescent COVID-19.

This clone was observed a single time. The chain carries TRBV3-1 (or the pseudogene TRBV3-2) and TRBJ2-2; D is ambiguous. This CDR3 is 12 amino acids long. Per the germline V gene, CDR1 is LGHDT and CDR2 is YNNKEL (reference sequence). Trimming cost V 4 bases and J 5 bases, with 5 bases left between them. The DNA for the CDR3 is TGTGCCAGCAGCCGACTGACCGGGGAGCTGTTTTTT. Its protein is CASSRLTGELFF.

The CDR3 DNA is TGTGCCAGTAGTATTTGGGGGGGGAGTGAAAAACTGTTTTTT. It yields the protein CASSIWGGSEKLFF. The rearrangement uses TRBV19 and TRBJ1-4; tentatively, D is TRBD1 (5 bases). The CDR3 extends over 14 amino acids. V dropped 3 bases and J dropped 7 bases, with 12 bases sitting between them. Germline V gene lookup returns CDR1 LNHDA and CDR2 SQIVND (reference sequence).

J is TRBJ2-3 and V is TRBV29-1; D not resolved. V lost 0 bases, J lost 2 bases, and 3 bases lay in between. This CDR3 is 12 amino acids long. CDR1 is SQVTM and CDR2 is ANQGSEA in the germline V gene. The CDR3, as DNA: TGCAGCGTTGAAGAGGCCACAGATACGCAGTATTTT. Translated: CSVEEATDTQYF.

The chain recombines TRBV19 with TRBJ1-4, with 9 bases matching TRBD1. The V gene end was trimmed by 9 bases and the J gene end by 4 bases; junction bases not matched to a gene: 12. CDR3 size: 16 residues. From germline, CDR1 is LNHDA and CDR2 SQIVND (reference sequence). CDR3 sequence reads: CASADRGFSLNEKLFF. CDR3 DNA: TGTGCCAGCGCGGACAGGGGATTTTCGCTTAATGAAAAACTGTTTTTT. Looking up the rest from reference TRBV19 and TRBJ1-4 gives the full variable domain: DGGITQSPKYLFRKEGQNVTLSCEQNLNHDAMYWYRQDPGQGLRLIYYSQIVNDFQKGDIAEGYSVSREKKESFPLTVTSAQKNPTAFYLCASADRGFSLNEKLFFGSGTQLSVL.

The rearrangement links TRBV29-1 to TRBJ2-1; TRBD2 might be the D (6 bases). V shed 1 base and J shed 2 bases, with 9 bases lying between them. Per the germline V gene, CDR1 is SQVTM and CDR2 is ANQGSEA. This CDR3 contains 14 residues. CDR3: CSVEGGVTYNEQFF. The CDR3 DNA sequence: TGCAGCGTTGAAGGCGGGGTCACCTACAATGAGCAGTTCTTC.

The chain carries TRBV11-2 and TRBJ2-3; no clear D gene. The CDR3 totals 12 residues. V was shortened by 4 bases and J by 0 bases, with 2 bases between the two germline ends. Germline assignment: CDR1 SGHAT and CDR2 FQNNGV. CDR3 bases: TGTGCCAGCAGCTCAAGCACAGATACGCAGTATTTT. This codes for CASSSSTDTQYF. Full variable domain (remainder filled in from reference TRBV11-2 and TRBJ2-3): EAGVAQSPRYKIIEKRQSVAFWCNPISGHATLYWYQQILGQGPKLLIQFQNNGVVDDSQLPKDRFSAERLKGVDSTLKIQPAKLEDSAVYLCASSSSTDTQYFGPGTRLTVL.

V usage is TRBV7-9 and J usage is TRBJ2-5, with 9 nucleotides matching TRBD1. The germline V gene encodes CDR1 SEHNR and CDR2 FQNEAQ (reference sequence). The CDR3 has 15 amino acids. The V gene end was trimmed by 5 bases and the J gene end by 3 bases; junction bases not matched to a gene: 7. CDR3: CASSGGTGYEETQYF. CDR3 sequence (DNA): TGTGCCAGCAGCGGGGGGACAGGGTACGAAGAGACCCAGTACTTC.

The chain couples TRBV3-1 (or the pseudogene TRBV3-2) to TRBJ2-5; TRBD1 agrees at 9 bases. Unmatched junction bases numbered 6, after V lost 3 bases and J lost 4 bases. This CDR3 is 15 amino acids long. CDR1 is LGHDT and CDR2 is YNNKEL in the germline V gene (reference sequence). CDR3 DNA sequence: TGTGCCAGCAGCCACACGGGACAGGGTGGAGAGACCCAGTACTTC. Its protein is CASSHTGQGGETQYF.

V is TRBV27 and J is TRBJ2-3; 8 nucleotides line up with TRBD1. V trimming: 6 bases; J trimming: 9 bases; junction bases outside the gene matches: 8. There are 13 residues in the CDR3. The germline gives CDR1 MNHEY, CDR2 SMNVEV (reference sequence). CDR3 bases: TGTGCCAGCAGGTTCAGGACAGGGCGAACGCAGTATTTT. This gives the protein CASRFRTGRTQYF.

The chain joins TRBV19 to TRBJ2-2; 7 nucleotides line up with TRBD1. Unmatched junction bases numbered 7, after V lost 3 bases and J lost 9 bases. Germline lookup yields CDR1 LNHDA and CDR2 SQIVND (reference sequence). This CDR3 has 14 residues. This CDR3 is CASSMGTDPRELFF. The DNA for the CDR3 is TGTGCCAGTAGTATGGGGACAGATCCTAGGGAGCTGTTTTTT. Using reference TRBV19 and TRBJ2-2 for the parts outside the CDR3, the full variable domain is DGGITQSPKYLFRKEGQNVTLSCEQNLNHDAMYWYRQDPGQGLRLIYYSQIVNDFQKGDIAEGYSVSREKKESFPLTVTSAQKNPTAFYLCASSMGTDPRELFFGEGSRLTVL.

The J gene is TRBJ2-7, the V gene TRBV5-1; D is unclear. Germline-derived CDR1 and CDR2 are SGHRS and YFSETQ. The CDR3 consists of 13 residues. Trimming pared 0 bases from V and 5 bases from J, leaving 9 bases between. The CDR3 loop is CASSLAGGNEQYF. In nucleotides, the CDR3 is TGCGCCAGCAGCTTGGCCGGCGGCAACGAGCAGTACTTC.

This clone was seen a single time. V is TRBV18 and J is TRBJ1-5; TRBD1 matches 11 bases. J was trimmed by 7 bases and V by 4 bases; bases with no gene match: 3. Germline CDR1 KGHSH, CDR2 LQKENI. The CDR3 contains 14 residues. For the CDR3, the DNA is TGTGCCAGCTCACAGGGACAGGGGGACCAGCCCCAGCATTTT. This gives the protein CASSQGQGDQPQHF.

The rearrangement uses TRBV9 and TRBJ2-2; 10 positions agree with TRBD2. V trimming: 0 bases; J trimming: 7 bases; junction bases outside the gene matches: 6. This CDR3 is built from 16 residues. CDR1 and CDR2 from the germline V gene are SGDLS and YYNGEE. CDR3 in DNA: TGTGCCAGCAGCGTAGCAGCGGGGGGGCTTAGCGGGGAGCTGTTTTTT. This codes for CASSVAAGGLSGELFF. Full variable domain (rest looked up from reference TRBV9 and TRBJ2-2): DSGVTQTPKHLITATGQRVTLRCSPRSGDLSVYWYQQSLDQGLQFLIQYYNGEERAKGNILERFSAQQFPDLHSELNLSSLELGDSALYFCASSVAAGGLSGELFFGEGSRLTVL.

This chain links TRBV6-6 with TRBJ1-6; D is unresolved. With 0 bases removed from V and 4 bases from J, the gap between germline ends came to 4 bases. The germline V gene has CDR1 MNHNY and CDR2 SVGAGI (reference sequence). This CDR3 has 14 amino acids. CDR3 sequence: CASSYSEYNSPLHF. CDR3 DNA: TGTGCCAGCAGTTACTCGGAGTATAATTCACCCCTCCACTTT.

The chain carries TRBV6-4 and TRBJ1-1, with D tentatively TRBD1 (5 bases). The V end was cut by 0 bases, the J end by 7 bases, with 12 bases between. Germline V gene data show CDR1 as MRHNA and CDR2 as SNTAGT. This CDR3 contains 14 residues. The CDR3 sequence is CASSDSPGKGEAFF. For the CDR3, the DNA is TGTGCCAGCAGTGACTCACCAGGGAAAGGTGAAGCTTTCTTT.

V usage is TRBV3-1 (or the pseudogene TRBV3-2) and J usage is TRBJ2-3; 8 bases match TRBD2. Trimming cost V 4 bases and J 2 bases; bases outside gene matches: 20. The germline V gene encodes CDR1 LGHDT and CDR2 YNNKEL (reference sequence). This CDR3 is 20 amino acids long. CDR3: CASSLYSRTSSPLNTDTQYF. CDR3 nucleotides: TGTGCCAGCAGCCTGTATTCTCGGACTAGCTCGCCCCTTAACACAGATACGCAGTATTTT.

This CDR3 reads CASSPRSSGAPADTQYF. CDR3 nucleotide sequence: TGTGCCAGCAGCCCCCGATCTAGCGGGGCCCCGGCAGATACGCAGTATTTT. The chain is built from TRBV7-2 and TRBJ2-3; 9 nucleotides align to TRBD2. Germline CDR1 SGHTA, CDR2 FQGNSA. CDR3 length: 17 residues. V shed 5 bases and J 4 bases; nucleotides not matched to a gene: 13.

The chain links TRBV4-3 to TRBJ2-6, with 8 bases matching TRBD2. This CDR3 spans 19 amino acids. The V and J ends lost 1 base and 0 bases, in that order; junction bases with no gene match: 8. Germline V CDR1 and CDR2: LGHNA, YSLEER. The CDR3 DNA is TGCGCCAGCAGCCAAGTAAGCGGGGGCTTTCTCTCTGGGGCCAACGTCCTGACTTTC. Protein product: CASSQVSGGFLSGANVLTF.

This chain joins TRBV6-5 and TRBJ2-2; a possible D gene is TRBD1 (6 bases). V was trimmed by 7 bases and J by 4 bases, leaving 7 bases between them. The CDR3 totals 12 residues. From germline, CDR1 is MNHEY and CDR2 SVGAGI. DNA for the CDR3: TGTGCCAGCACAGGGGCCACCGGGGAGCTGTTTTTT. Translation gives CASTGATGELFF.

The V and J genes are TRBV4-1 and TRBJ2-5; no firm D call. V was clipped by 2 bases and J by 5 bases, with 9 bases between them. Germline V gene data show CDR1 as MGHRA and CDR2 as YSYEKL. CDR3 size: 13 residues. The CDR3 DNA is TGCGCCAGCAGCCAATGGCGGCGGGAGACCCAGTACTTC. Translated: CASSQWRRETQYF.

This chain uses TRBV2 with TRBJ2-5; D perhaps matches TRBD2 (6 bases). Per the germline V gene, CDR1 is SNHLY and CDR2 is FYNNEI. CDR3 length: 13 residues. Trimming took 6 bases from V and 5 from J, leaving 13 bases between them. The CDR3 DNA sequence: TGTGCCAGCAGCCTCGACCTAGCGGAGACCCAGTACTTC. It specifies CASSLDLAETQYF.

This clone was counted once. V gene TRBV5-1 combines with J gene TRBJ1-1; no reliable D call. The germline gives CDR1 SGHRS, CDR2 YFSETQ. The CDR3 length is 13 residues. Trimming took 3 bases from V and 3 from J, leaving 9 bases between them. The CDR3 reads CASSSLAYTEAFF. Written as DNA, the CDR3 is TGCGCCAGCAGCTCGTTGGCCTACACTGAAGCTTTCTTT.

The chain recombines TRBV5-6 with TRBJ1-3; D unclear. V lost 0 bases, J lost 3 bases, and 7 bases lay in between. Germline CDR1 reads SGHDT; CDR2 reads YYEEEE. The CDR3 covers 14 residues. The CDR3 region is CASSLGGLGNTIYF. CDR3 DNA sequence: TGTGCCAGCAGCTTGGGAGGGCTTGGAAACACCATATATTTT.

The chain's CDR3 is CASRPATGLGNTIYF. The DNA for the CDR3 is TGTGCCAGCCGCCCCGCGACAGGTCTTGGAAACACCATATATTTT. The chain joins TRBV6-5 to TRBJ1-3; tentative D call: TRBD1 (6 bases). The CDR3 has 15 amino acids. V lost 8 bases to trimming and J lost 3 bases, with 17 bases between them. Per the germline V gene, CDR1 is MNHEY and CDR2 is SVGAGI.

In its sample, this clone was seen once. CDR3 amino acids: CASSYSGHRTDTQYF. CDR3 sequence (DNA): TGTGCCAGCAGTTACTCGGGACACCGCACAGATACGCAGTATTTT. The chain has TRBV6-2 or TRBV6-3 and TRBJ2-3; D is possibly TRBD1 (6 bases). V gave up 0 bases and J gave up 1 base, with 8 bases separating them. The CDR3 loop spans 15 amino acids. Germline CDR1 MNHEY, CDR2 SVGEGT.

The chain recombines TRBV5-1 with TRBJ1-3, with TRBD1 matching over 7 bases. CDR1 and CDR2 from the germline V gene are SGHRS and YFSETQ. The V segment lost 2 bases and the J segment 1 base; nucleotides outside the gene matches: 6. The CDR3 is made up of 16 amino acids. CDR3 in DNA: TGCGCCAGCAGCTTACAGGGGACTCGGTCTGGAAACACCATATATTTT. Protein: CASSLQGTRSGNTIYF.

This chain uses TRBV4-2 with TRBJ2-2; TRBD2 agrees at 14 bases. The CDR3 extends over 19 amino acids. Germline lookup yields CDR1 LGHNA and CDR2 YNFKEQ. The V and J ends lost 2 bases and 4 bases, in that order; junction bases with no gene match: 9. As DNA, the CDR3 is TGTGCCAGCAGCCAATTAGGAGTGGGACTAGCGGGGGTCACCGGGGAGCTGTTTTTT. Amino acids: CASSQLGVGLAGVTGELFF.

The rearrangement links TRBV6-5 to TRBJ1-6; 10 bases are a match to TRBD1. Trimming removed 6 bases from V and 12 bases from J; junction bases left unmatched: 8. Germline CDR1 MNHEY, CDR2 SVGAGI. The CDR3 has 14 residues. The CDR3 coding sequence is TGTGCCAGCAGAGGCGACAGGGGGCGGAGACCCCTCCACTTT. This translates into CASRGDRGRRPLHF.

Points on this clone: The junction does not match germline at one end; this may be a read error. V gene TRBV5-1 combines with J gene TRBJ2-1; TRBD2 might be the D (6 bases). This CDR3 has 14 amino acids. CDR1 is SGHRS and CDR2 is YFSETQ in the germline V gene. CDR3 protein: CASSLGQAGNEQFF. The CDR3 nucleotides read TGCGCCAGCAGTTTGGGGCAAGCGGGCAATGAGCAGTTCTTC.

The chain links TRBV25-1 to TRBJ1-1; tentatively, D is TRBD1 (6 bases). V lost 8 bases to trimming and J lost 6 bases, with 22 bases between them. From germline, CDR1 is MGHDK and CDR2 SYGVNS. This CDR3 has 15 residues. The CDR3: CASREAQGSTAEAFF. The CDR3 DNA is TGTGCCAGCCGAGAAGCACAGGGTTCTACCGCTGAAGCTTTCTTT.

This clone was observed a few times. The V call is TRBV2, the J call TRBJ1-3; 8 nucleotides align to TRBD1. CDR1 and CDR2 from the germline V gene are SNHLY and FYNNEI. The CDR3 runs to 15 residues. Losses at the gene ends were 8 bases for V and 4 bases for J; bases not matched to a gene: 10. CDR3 amino acids: CASQEQGAPGNTIYF. Written as DNA, the CDR3 is TGTGCCAGCCAAGAGCAGGGGGCGCCAGGAAACACCATATATTTT.